This TCR beta chain was identified during a study of T cell responses to AZD1222 COVID-19 vaccine. The table came from immunoSEQ multiplex PCR; TCRdb's copy has only in-frame clones and leaves some out. This sample has some 140,000 clones, with around 90% found just once. This CDR3 comprises 13 residues. V gave up 4 bases and J gave up 7 bases, with 10 bases separating them. The germline CDR1 and CDR2 sequences are SNHLY and FYNNEI. This clonotype was sampled from an adult in good health. This chain connects TRBV2 to TRBJ1-4; D gene ambiguous. Sequencing used peripheral blood, obtained on day 0 of AZD1222 vaccination. CDR3 loop: CASSGGDFEKLFF. In DNA form, the CDR3 reads TGTGCCAGCAGTGGGGGAGACTTTGAAAAACTGTTTTTT. The entire variable domain, with the rest obtained from reference TRBV2 and TRBJ1-4, is as follows: EPEVTQTPSHQVTQMGQEVILRCVPISNHLYFYWYRQILGQKVEFLVSFYNNEISEKSEIFDDQFSVERPDGSNFTLKIRSTKLEDSAMYFCASSGGDFEKLFFGSGTQLSVL.